These T cell receptor beta chains were read from a single sample in a study of T cells expressing NK-cell markers. Reprocessing the 5' RACE reads, TCRdb reports a single entry for every CDR3 protein and omits DNA. The sample totals 450,000 to 600,000 distinct CDR3 sequences. Sequencing was done on a sample of blood T cells: a sorted CD56 or NKG2C T cell subset, CD4+ or CD8+ T cells, or bulk PBMC T cells (not recorded which). The receptors were sampled from a man aged 18 to 30 in good health. Each CDR3 is given with its conserved first and last residue.

>TRBJ2-4|TRBV20-1
CSARAAFDIQYF
>TRBJ2-3|TRBV6-4
CASSDSIGTDTQYF
>TRBJ2-1|TRBV3-1
CASSLGQGISSEQFF
>TRBJ2-7|TRBV4-2
CASSPETSFTYEQYF
>TRBJ2-1|TRBV12-3/TRBV12-4
CATRGRTYNEQFF
>TRBJ1-1|TRBV29-1
CSVEVEDPGGYLEGEAFF
>TRBJ1-5|TRBV12-3/TRBV12-4
CASSDGQPQHF
>TRBJ1-5|TRBV6-5
CASSPARGVLGPQHF
>TRBJ2-1|TRBV2
CASSAGLALNEQFF
>TRBJ2-7|TRBV5-4
CASSEGLGSYEQYF